Below, 26 T cell receptor beta chains from the same sample are listed, as sequenced in a study of control samples from healthy donors and cancer patients. The table came from immunoSEQ multiplex PCR; TCRdb's copy has only in-frame clones and leaves some out. The repertoire holds 150,000 or so clones, with around 96% as singletons. Sequencing was done on a sample of blood. Every receptor here comes from a man between 40 and 49 years old in good health.

CDR3 coding DNA: TGTGCCAGCAGCTCAGGCGATTTGAGGTCTGGAAACACCATATATTTT. Its translation is CASSSGDLRSGNTIYF. The chain has TRBV5-6 and TRBJ1-3, with no clear D. The germline V and J ends were trimmed by 3 bases and 1 base, with 14 bases remaining between them. CDR1 is SGHDT and CDR2 is YYEEEE in the germline V gene. This CDR3 is built from 16 residues.

Turning to this clone: The sample has other DNA sequences that encode this CDR3 too. The J gene is TRBJ1-1, the V gene TRBV7-9; possibly TRBD1 for D (5 bases). The germline V gene encodes CDR1 SEHNR and CDR2 FQNEAQ (reference sequence). There are 14 residues in the CDR3. Trimming removed 0 bases at V and 2 bases at J, with 7 bases between. In DNA, the CDR3 is TGTGCCAGCAGCTTAGCCGGGGGAAACACTGAAGCTTTCTTT. It encodes CASSLAGGNTEAFF.

The genes are TRBV28 and TRBJ2-1, with D possibly matching TRBD2 (5 bases). Germline CDR1 reads MDHEN; CDR2 reads SYDVKM. Trimming stripped 6 bases from V and 10 bases from J, with 13 bases between. CDR3 length equals 12 residues. DNA of the CDR3: TGTGCCAGCAGGCTAGGACGGGGAGAGCAGTTCTTC. Translation gives CASRLGRGEQFF.

The chain links TRBV9 to TRBJ1-1, with D unresolved. The CDR3 length is 13 residues. Trimming cost V 0 bases and J 5 bases, with 8 bases left between them. The germline CDR1 and CDR2 sequences are SGDLS and YYNGEE. CDR3: CASSVGGLTEAFF. CDR3 DNA: TGTGCCAGCAGCGTAGGAGGGTTAACTGAAGCTTTCTTT.

The V gene is TRBV5-5, the J gene TRBJ2-7, with D tentatively TRBD1 or TRBD2 (5 bases each). CDR3 length: 13 residues. V was cut by 5 bases and J by 2 bases, with 11 bases left in between. CDR1 is SGHKS and CDR2 is YYEKEE in the germline V gene (reference sequence). The CDR3 nucleotides read TGTGCCAGCAGTCGGGACGCCCCCTACGAGCAGTACTTC. Its translation: CASSRDAPYEQYF.

This chain uses TRBV30 with TRBJ1-6; D remains unclear. The CDR3 spans 15 residues. V was clipped by 0 bases and J by 2 bases, with 8 bases between them. Germline CDR1 and CDR2: GTSNPN and SVGIG (reference sequence). The CDR3 spells CAWSVSGTYNSPLHF. CDR3 bases: TGTGCCTGGAGTGTTTCGGGGACCTATAATTCACCCCTCCACTTT.

The V and J genes are TRBV28 and TRBJ1-2; possible D gene TRBD1, 5 bases. V was cut by 8 bases and J by 8 bases, with 12 bases left in between. The CDR3 totals 11 residues. CDR1 and CDR2 (germline): MDHEN, SYDVKM. DNA for the CDR3: TGTGCCAGCCAGGGTACTATGGGCTACACCTTC. Protein product: CASQGTMGYTF.

The chain employs TRBV5-6 and TRBJ1-1; D perhaps matches TRBD1 (5 bases). CDR1 is SGHDT, CDR2 YYEEEE, per germline. CDR3 size: 16 residues. The V gene lost 0 bases and the J gene lost 2 bases, with 14 bases spanning the gap. CDR3 residues: CASSLADIEENTEAFF. In DNA, the CDR3 is TGTGCCAGCAGCTTGGCGGACATAGAGGAAAACACTGAAGCTTTCTTT.

The chain couples TRBV23-1 to TRBJ2-7; a possible D gene is TRBD2 (6 bases). TRBV23-1 is classed as an ORF, of uncertain function. V lost 4 bases to trimming and J lost 3 bases, with 37 bases between them. The CDR3 spans 22 residues. CDR3 in amino acids: CASSLHSPPSGGDPGTHYEQYF. The CDR3 nucleotides are TGCGCCAGCAGTCTTCATAGTCCCCCCTCAGGCGGGGACCCTGGGACGCACTACGAGCAGTACTTC.

The chain recombines TRBV14 with TRBJ2-7; D gene unclear. V lost 1 base and J lost 2, with 12 bases in between. CDR3 length: 15 residues. Germline CDR1 is SGHDN and CDR2 is FVKESK. The DNA for the CDR3 is TGTGCCAGCAGCCAAGGTCCTTCTCCAGCCTACGAGCAGTACTTC. It yields the protein CASSQGPSPAYEQYF. Supplemented by reference TRBV14 and TRBJ2-7, the full variable domain reads EAGVTQFPSHSVIEKGQTVTLRCDPISGHDNLYWYRRVMGKEIKFLLHFVKESKQDESGMPNNRFLAERTGGTYSTLKVQPAELEDSGVYFCASSQGPSPAYEQYFGPGTRLTVT.

The chain combines TRBV6-1 with TRBJ2-7; a possible D gene is TRBD1 (6 bases). The CDR3 consists of 16 residues. Per the germline V gene, CDR1 is MNHNS and CDR2 is SASEGT. Trimming took 2 bases from V and 6 from J, leaving 20 bases between them. CDR3 loop: CASSEPRGPTGPEQYF. CDR3 nucleotide sequence: TGTGCCAGCAGTGAACCTAGAGGCCCGACAGGTCCCGAGCAGTACTTC.

This chain joins TRBV15 and TRBJ2-2; possibly TRBD1 or TRBD2 for D (7 bases each). This CDR3 spans 19 amino acids. Trimming stripped 1 base from V and 3 bases from J, with 21 bases between. CDR1 LNHNV and CDR2 YYDKDF come from the germline V gene (reference sequence). The CDR3 DNA sequence: TGTGCCACCAGCAGAGCCAGGGGGGGAGGCTACGGGGACACCGGGGAGCTGTTTTTT. This gives the protein CATSRARGGGYGDTGELFF.

The chain uses TRBV5-6 and TRBJ2-1; D gene ambiguous. The CDR3 contains 15 residues. Deletions cut 4 bases from V and 6 bases from J, with 17 bases between. The germline gives CDR1 SGHDT, CDR2 YYEEEE. The CDR3 reads CASSTPGTVSNEQFF. The CDR3 DNA reads as TGTGCCAGCAGCACTCCCGGTACAGTATCCAATGAGCAGTTCTTC.

This rearrangement joins TRBV5-6 to TRBJ1-5; D is unclear. Germline values: CDR1 SGHDT, CDR2 YYEEEE. The V gene lost 2 bases and the J gene lost 2 bases, with 14 bases spanning the gap. The CDR3 runs to 16 residues. This CDR3 reads CASSLRAGWGNQPQHF. CDR3 DNA: TGTGCCAGCAGCTTAAGGGCAGGCTGGGGCAATCAGCCCCAGCATTTT.

The rearrangement links TRBV27 to TRBJ2-7; D ambiguous. The CDR3 loop spans 14 amino acids. With 0 bases removed from V and 2 bases from J, the gap between germline ends came to 8 bases. Germline assignment: CDR1 MNHEY and CDR2 SMNVEV (reference sequence). The CDR3 sequence is CASSLSRIPYEQYF. The CDR3 DNA follows: TGTGCCAGCAGTTTATCTCGCATTCCCTACGAGCAGTACTTC.

J is TRBJ1-1 and V is TRBV25-1, with TRBD1 as a possible D gene (5 bases). CDR3 length: 14 residues. The ends were cut back, 3 bases at V and 4 bases at J, with 12 bases in the middle. Germline values: CDR1 MGHDK, CDR2 SYGVNS. The CDR3 coding sequence is TGTGCCAGCAGTGACCAGGGAGCTGGCACTGAAGCTTTCTTT. Protein: CASSDQGAGTEAFF.

This clone was detected only once. The sample contains more than one DNA sequence encoding this CDR3. The J gene is TRBJ1-5, the V gene TRBV19; D is unresolved. Trimming cost V 1 base and J 2 bases, with 6 bases left between them. Germline values: CDR1 LNHDA, CDR2 SQIVND (reference sequence). The CDR3 spans 14 residues. Here the CDR3 reads CASSIAAGNQPQHF. The CDR3 bases are TGTGCCAGTAGTATAGCCGCAGGCAATCAGCCCCAGCATTTT.

This chain connects TRBV7-2 to TRBJ1-1; D unclear. The CDR3 loop spans 14 amino acids. Germline V lookup: CDR1 SGHTA, CDR2 FQGNSA. V gave up 1 base and J gave up 1 base, with 7 bases separating them. CDR3 nucleotide sequence: TGTGCCAGCAGCTTAGGGGGAGCGAACACTGAAGCTTTCTTT. Protein: CASSLGGANTEAFF.

The chain recombines TRBV25-1 with TRBJ1-2, with D maybe TRBD1 (5 bases). Trimming stripped 3 bases from V and 4 bases from J, with 12 bases between. The germline gives CDR1 MGHDK, CDR2 SYGVNS. This CDR3 region has 14 residues. The CDR3 here is CASSDVTVPYGYTF. CDR3 nucleotide sequence: TGTGCCAGCAGTGATGTGACAGTACCCTATGGCTACACCTTC.

V is TRBV5-6 and J is TRBJ1-1; D gene ambiguous. This CDR3 contains 13 residues. The germline CDR1 and CDR2 sequences are SGHDT and YYEEEE. V was clipped by 4 bases and J by 0 bases, with 7 bases between them. The CDR3: CASSALMNTEAFF. CDR3 coding DNA: TGTGCCAGCAGCGCTCTTATGAACACTGAAGCTTTCTTT. The entire variable domain, with the rest obtained from reference TRBV5-6 and TRBJ1-1, is as follows: DAGVTQSPTHLIKTRGQQVTLRCSPKSGHDTVSWYQQALGQGPQFIFQYYEEEERQRGNFPDRFSGHQFPNYSSELNVNALLLGDSALYLCASSALMNTEAFFGQGTRLTVV.

The rearrangement joins TRBV6-1 to TRBJ1-3; unclear D gene. The CDR3 covers 14 residues. CDR1 is MNHNS and CDR2 is SASEGT in the germline V gene. Trimming removed 1 base at V and 0 bases at J, with 4 bases between. The CDR3 bases are TGTGCCAGCAGTGAAGGGTTCTCTGGAAACACCATATATTTT. Translation: CASSEGFSGNTIYF.

The J gene is TRBJ2-7, the V gene TRBV10-2; D remains unclear. Germline V gene lookup returns CDR1 WSHSY and CDR2 SAAADI. The CDR3 runs to 15 residues. V was pared by 2 bases and J by 1 base, with 12 bases between. The CDR3 region has the DNA TGCGCCAGCAGTGAGACAGATAGTTGGTCCTACGAGCAGTACTTC. Encoded protein: CASSETDSWSYEQYF.

The chain links TRBV5-1 to TRBJ1-1; 9 bases match TRBD1. With V trimmed by 3 bases and J by 3 bases, 9 bases remained unmatched. Germline CDR1 and CDR2: SGHRS and YFSETQ. The CDR3 extends over 16 amino acids. The CDR3 reads CASSSRDRDGDTEAFF. CDR3 DNA sequence: TGCGCCAGCAGCTCCCGGGACAGGGATGGGGACACTGAAGCTTTCTTT. The full variable domain, with the rest looked up from reference TRBV5-1 and TRBJ1-1, is KAGVTQTPRYLIKTRGQQVTLSCSPISGHRSVSWYQQTPGQGLQFLFEYFSETQRNKGNFPGRFSGRQFSNSRSEMNVSTLELGDSALYLCASSSRDRDGDTEAFFGQGTRLTVV.

CDR3 in DNA: TGTGCCAGCAGCTTAGCGCCTAGCGGGGGGGCCGGAACAGATACGCAGTATTTT. Translation gives CASSLAPSGGAGTDTQYF. The chain has TRBV7-6 and TRBJ2-3; 12 nucleotides align to TRBD2. Losses at the gene ends were 0 bases for V and 3 bases for J; bases not matched to a gene: 7. The V gene's germline CDR1 is SGHVS and CDR2 FNYEAQ. This CDR3 spans 18 amino acids.

The V and J genes are TRBV28 and TRBJ2-2, with D possibly matching TRBD2 (6 bases). Germline assignment: CDR1 MDHEN and CDR2 SYDVKM. V was clipped by 2 bases and J by 3 bases, with 10 bases between them. The CDR3 is 15 residues long. CDR3 residues: CASSLGGVYTGELFF. CDR3 in DNA: TGTGCCAGCAGTTTAGGCGGGGTTTACACCGGGGAGCTGTTTTTT.

This chain joins TRBV25-1 and TRBJ2-1; TRBD2 agrees at 9 bases. Germline V gene lookup returns CDR1 MGHDK and CDR2 SYGVNS. Trimming at V came to 3 bases and at J to 4 bases, leaving 4 bases not matched to a gene. This CDR3 comprises 15 residues. The CDR3 DNA reads as TGTGCCAGCAGTGATCCTAGCGGGGTGTACAATGAGCAGTTCTTC. As protein: CASSDPSGVYNEQFF.